The rows below give T cell receptor beta chains drawn from one sample of a study of early T cells in non-severe SARS-CoV-2 infection. TCRdb redid the calling of the 5' RACE reads with MiXCR, one entry per CDR3 protein. The table records 28,000 or so distinct CDR3 sequences, around 5% of them present only once. Sequencing input: whole blood. Receptors were obtained from an adult who was a healthcare worker with PCR-confirmed SARS-CoV-2 infection or an uninfected control (not recorded which). CDR3s include the opening cysteine and the closing phenylalanine or tryptophan.

TRBV6-2/TRBV6-3,TRBJ2-5,CASSPTGQLPETQYF
TRBV11-2,TRBJ2-7,CASSLEGGSLSYEQYF
TRBV7-9,TRBJ2-1,CASSLAADEQFF
TRBV7-9,TRBJ2-1,CASSLDENEQFF
TRBV20-1,TRBJ2-3,CSAIGQGTDTQYF
TRBV28,TRBJ2-3,CASPLGDSSMLTDTQYF
TRBV7-9,TRBJ2-7,CASSPTTISYEQYF
TRBV4-1,TRBJ2-7,CASSQDGSGTAYEQYF
TRBV5-1,TRBJ1-1,CASSLVGTEAFF
TRBV2,TRBJ2-1,CASSERSTGLEQFF
TRBV12-5,TRBJ2-3,CASATRGLSTDTQYF
TRBV11-2,TRBJ2-7,CASGGGHGQYF
TRBV5-1,TRBJ1-6,CASSTAPGQGSMRSPLHF
TRBV3-1,TRBJ2-7,CASSQSWTEAYEQYF
TRBV7-2,TRBJ2-7,CASSLGLAASYEQYF
TRBV3-1,TRBJ2-1,CASSQGQRGYNEQFF
TRBV7-2,TRBJ2-2,CASTKTNANTGELFF
TRBV11-1,TRBJ2-7,CASSLTESSYEQYF
TRBV5-1,TRBJ2-3,CASSPEGQRGTDTQYF
TRBV7-2,TRBJ1-2,CASSGMEGTPYGYTF
TRBV11-2,TRBJ1-4,CASSLNGNEKLFF
TRBV20-1,TRBJ2-3,CSARQSKGPDTQYF
TRBV7-2,TRBJ2-1,CASSLNTGVNYNEQFF
TRBV6-6,TRBJ2-3,CASSPAGLAGGLADTQYF
TRBV25-1,TRBJ1-2,CASSENRGRAGYTF
TRBV20-1,TRBJ2-1,CSARELAGAYYNEQFF
TRBV11-2,TRBJ1-6,CASSLLAGDYNSPLHF
TRBV6-6,TRBJ1-2,CASSYSPGQGVYGYTF
TRBV7-2,TRBJ2-3,CASSIRDPSTDTQYF
TRBV7-2,TRBJ2-2,CASNRRNTGELFF
TRBV10-3,TRBJ2-2,CAISATEANTGELFF
TRBV20-1,TRBJ2-7,CSASRGLAGRAYEQYF
TRBV14,TRBJ1-6,CASSRGTGGYSPLHF
TRBV6-2/TRBV6-3,TRBJ1-5,CASGRAGAQHF